This T cell receptor (beta chain) was sequenced in a study of blood T cell repertoires in COVID-19. Across the whole study: Acute and convalescent COVID-19 specimens originated in the United States, Italy and Spain. PBMCs, B-cell-depleted T cells, or T cells were the source of the cDNA or gDNA that made up the material.

Under the authors' procedure: Estimation of nucleated cell counts was performed using reference gene primer amplification. Sequencing was performed with immunoSEQ multiplex PCR; in TCRdb, only in-frame clones are kept and a portion is missing. V and J calls and clone size are as listed in that table; D and trimming were resolved from the DNA. In the table there are more than 80,000 clones, approximately 86% of which are singletons. Sample: peripheral blood. The origin of this receptor is a man older than 75 with acute or convalescent COVID-19.

DNA for the CDR3: TGTGCCAGCAGCGCACTGTTAGAGGGCAGGGGTTCGCGGGTGGTCTACAATGAGCAGTTCTTC. Residues: CASSALLEGRGSRVVYNEQFF. The V and J genes are TRBV9 and TRBJ2-1; the D gene is possibly TRBD1 (6 bases). Trimming took off 3 bases at V and 3 bases at J, with 31 bases between the two ends. The CDR3 length is 21 residues. The V gene's germline CDR1 is SGDLS and CDR2 YYNGEE.